This T cell receptor beta chain was captured in a study of OX40 agonist ivuxolimab in advanced cancers. Study summary: A mean age of approximately 60 years, range about 20 to 85, was recorded, and about 83% were male. Three patients got partial responses; one had hepatocellular carcinoma and two had cutaneous melanoma. Overall study findings and caveats: Average numbers of expanded clones were greater in CD8+ T cells than in CD4+.

Remarks on this clone: Its antigen remains unknown.

Method: immunoSEQ multiplex PCR; TCRdb's copy keeps in-frame clones and lacks some. The sample has about 92,000 clones; 90% to 95% are singletons. The germline gives CDR1 MNHEY, CDR2 SMNVEV (reference sequence). This CDR3 region has 16 residues. Deletions cut 0 bases from V and 4 bases from J, with 16 bases between. Sequenced material: CD4+ or CD8+ T cells sorted from blood, taken in a trial of the OX40 agonist ivuxolimab. This chain connects TRBV27 to TRBJ2-7; the D is unclear. The receptor was derived from an adult with an advanced solid tumor such as melanoma, head and neck, liver or kidney cancer. The CDR3 here is CASSLSSQKKPYEQYF. CDR3 DNA: TGTGCCAGCAGTTTATCAAGTCAAAAGAAGCCTTACGAGCAGTACTTC.